The 2 T cell receptor beta chains listed next were all sequenced from one sample in a study of tissue T cells after allogeneic stem cell transplantation. TCRdb's copy holds only in-frame clones and misses some; the assay was immunoSEQ multiplex PCR. The table includes roughly 7,300 clones, around 50% detected once. The time point: mouse harvest day 7 after allogeneic transplant. Tail vein injection delivered 10^7 T-cell-depleted bone marrow cells and 10^6 splenic CD5+ T cells. Sequenced sample: lymph node tissue. Every receptor here comes from a female BALB/c mouse given C57BL/6 T cells with graft-versus-host disease after an allogeneic hematopoietic cell transplant.

A word on this clone: The listed genes are named as in mouse. The CDR3 extends 1 residue past the end of the read, so its final part is completed from the germline J gene. The chain uses TRBV12-2 and TRBJ2-1, with 9 bases identical to TRBD1. Per the germline V gene, CDR1 is SGHLS and CDR2 is HYDKME. The trim removed 4 bases at V and 1 base at J, leaving 1 base unmatched. The CDR3 totals 14 residues. The CDR3: CASSTGGNYAEQFF. The sequenced CDR3 bases are TGTGCCAGCTCGACAGGGGGGAACTATGCTGAGCAGTTC. Full variable domain (outside the CDR3, taken from reference TRBV12-2 and TRBJ2-1): NSGVVQSPRYIIKGKGERSILKCIPISGHLSVAWYQQTQGQELKFFIQHYDKMERDKGNLPSRFSVQQFDDYHSEMNMSALELEDSAVYFCASSTGGNYAEQFFGPGTRLTVL.

In the case of this clone: The gene names given are mouse names. The CDR3 end lies 1 residue beyond the end of the read and is filled in from the germline J gene. The chain joins TRBV26 to TRBJ2-3; D is unclear. Germline CDR1 KGHPV, CDR2 FQNQEV (reference sequence). The CDR3 length is 12 residues. V shed 3 bases and J shed 2 bases, with 3 bases lying between them. The sequenced part of the CDR3 DNA is TGTGCCAGCAGTCTCTATGCAGAAACGCTGTAT. Translation gives CASSLYAETLY. The complete CDR3 protein is CASSLYAETLYF.